This entry lists 8 T cell receptor beta chains sequenced from one sample in a study of blood T cell repertoires in COVID-19. This table comes from immunoSEQ multiplex PCR, and its TCRdb copy is limited to in-frame clones, with some not included. The sample comprises approximately 58,000 clones, 70% to 90% of which are singletons, and roughly 5.1% rests with the top ten. Specimen: peripheral blood. These receptors came from a man in his forties with active COVID-19.

This chain links TRBV5-1 with TRBJ1-1; a possible D gene is TRBD1 (5 bases). Trimming took 4 bases from V and 0 from J, leaving 7 bases between them. The CDR3 length is 13 residues. Germline V CDR1 and CDR2: SGHRS, YFSETQ. The chain's CDR3 is CASSPDMNTEAFF. DNA for the CDR3: TGCGCCAGCAGCCCGGACATGAACACTGAAGCTTTCTTT.

The chain links TRBV6-5 to TRBJ2-1; 13 positions agree with TRBD2. There are 15 residues in the CDR3. The V gene's germline CDR1 is MNHEY and CDR2 SVGAGI. V was pared by 4 bases and J by 8 bases, with 5 bases of the junction left unmatched. The CDR3 coding sequence is TGTGCCAGCAGTTCCGGACTAGCGGGAGTTTATGAGCAGTTCTTC. Translation gives CASSSGLAGVYEQFF.

CDR3 bases: TGCGCCAGCAGCAAAGGGACAGGGGAAAATGAAAAACTGTTTTTT. Residues: CASSKGTGENEKLFF. This rearrangement joins TRBV4-1 to TRBJ1-4, with TRBD1 matching over 10 bases. With 5 bases clipped from V and 5 bases from J, the junction kept 5 bases outside the gene matches. The length of the CDR3 is 15 residues. Germline V gene data show CDR1 as MGHRA and CDR2 as YSYEKL.

In its sample, this clone was seen once. The chain links TRBV5-1 to TRBJ2-3; 8 bases align to TRBD1. J lost 0 bases, V lost 0 bases, and 0 bases had no gene match. The germline gives CDR1 SGHRS, CDR2 YFSETQ. The CDR3 has 15 amino acids. In DNA form, the CDR3 reads TGCGCCAGCAGCTTGGGACAGGGGAGCACAGATACGCAGTATTTT. It specifies CASSLGQGSTDTQYF.

The chain joins TRBV27 to TRBJ2-1, with 11 positions matching TRBD1. CDR1 MNHEY and CDR2 SMNVEV come from the germline V gene (reference sequence). Trimming took 6 bases from V and 4 from J; bases not matched to a gene: 2. The CDR3 has 14 residues. The CDR3 region is CASRDRGLYNEQFF. CDR3 in DNA: TGTGCCAGCAGGGACAGGGGGCTTTACAATGAGCAGTTCTTC.

The chain uses TRBV3-1 (or the pseudogene TRBV3-2) and TRBJ2-5; 8 positions agree with TRBD2. V was pared by 2 bases and J by 5 bases, with 10 bases of the junction left unmatched. Per germline, CDR1 LGHDT and CDR2 YNNKEL (reference sequence). The CDR3 contains 16 residues. The CDR3 DNA reads TGTGCCAGCAGCCAAATGGGTAGCGGGAAGAGGGAGACCCAGTACTTC. Protein sequence: CASSQMGSGKRETQYF.

V gene TRBV2 combines with J gene TRBJ1-2; no clear D. Germline lookup yields CDR1 SNHLY and CDR2 FYNNEI. CDR3 size: 15 residues. V was trimmed by 1 base and J by 0 bases, leaving 9 bases between them. The CDR3 here is CASSEEQASNYGYTF. The CDR3 DNA is TGTGCCAGCAGTGAAGAGCAGGCGTCTAACTATGGCTACACCTTC.

The chain links TRBV27 to TRBJ2-5; possibly TRBD2 for D (5 bases). Deletions cut 6 bases from V and 5 bases from J, with 13 bases between. This CDR3 is built from 13 residues. Germline assignment: CDR1 MNHEY and CDR2 SMNVEV (reference sequence). CDR3 nucleotide sequence: TGTGCCAGCAGCCCTGATTCGGGGGAGACCCAGTACTTC. Protein sequence: CASSPDSGETQYF.